Following are 6 T cell receptor beta chains from one sample sequenced in a study of T cells in Graves' hyperthyroidism and ophthalmopathy. Amplified regions were TCR beta CDR3 sequences from RNA transcripts. With the HTBI primer set, the TCR CDR3 went through a first round of RT-PCR. TCRdb used MiXCR to reprocess the multiplex PCR reads, holding one entry per CDR3 protein. Seen here are 400,000 to 600,000 distinct CDR3 sequences, roughly 15% observed once, and the top ten hold about 29%. Sequencing was performed on blood. These receptors all come from a woman younger than 45 with Graves' ophthalmopathy.

The sample holds many counts of this clonotype. The chain uses TRBV4-3 and TRBJ1-6; no definite D call. V lost 1 base, J lost 6 bases, and 7 bases lay in between. CDR1 LGHNA and CDR2 YSLEER come from the germline V gene. The CDR3 is 14 residues long. The CDR3 DNA follows: TGCGCCAGCAGCCAAGGGGCACCTAATTCACCCCTCCACTTT. Translated, it gives CASSQGAPNSPLHF.

V is TRBV7-9 and J is TRBJ1-1; D unresolved. Germline loops: CDR1 SEHNR, CDR2 FQNEAQ (reference sequence). The V end lost 1 base, the J end lost 6 bases, and 9 bases lay between the germline ends. This CDR3 spans 13 amino acids. CDR3 protein: CASSLETHAEAFF. As DNA, the CDR3 is TGTGCCAGCAGCTTAGAAACTCACGCTGAAGCTTTCTTT. Drawing the rest from reference TRBV7-9 and TRBJ1-1, the complete variable domain is DTGVSQNPRHKITKRGQNVTFRCDPISEHNRLYWYRQTLGQGPEFLTYFQNEAQLEKSRLLSDRFSAERPKGSFSTLEIQRTEQGDSAMYLCASSLETHAEAFFGQGTRLTVV.

In its sample, this clonotype was seen many times. The chain joins TRBV27 to TRBJ2-5; TRBD2 agrees at 7 bases. The CDR3 totals 15 residues. V was clipped by 11 bases and J by 5 bases; unmatched bases: 17. Germline V gene lookup returns CDR1 MNHEY and CDR2 SMNVEV (reference sequence). In DNA form, the CDR3 reads TGTGCCTCTCACCGGGCGGGAGAGAGGCAGGAGACCCAGTACTTC. Encoded protein: CASHRAGERQETQYF.

This clonotype was detected many times. In nucleotides, the CDR3 is TGTGCCATGGGGACTAGGACCTACGAGCAGTACTTC. The encoded protein is CAMGTRTYEQYF. This sequence joins TRBV2 and TRBJ2-7, with 8 bases identical to TRBD2. The V and J ends lost 10 bases and 2 bases, in that order; junction bases with no gene match: 4. Germline loops: CDR1 SNHLY, CDR2 FYNNEI. The CDR3 consists of 12 residues.

The chain uses TRBV4-1 and TRBJ2-5; 10 bases are shared with TRBD2. There are 17 residues in the CDR3. V dropped 0 bases and J dropped 1; count of bases not matched to a gene: 5. In germline, CDR1 is MGHRA, CDR2 YSYEKL. This CDR3 reads CASSQDRGLAVQETQYF. The CDR3 DNA reads as TGCGCCAGCAGCCAAGATAGAGGACTAGCGGTCCAAGAGACCCAGTACTTC.

This chain connects TRBV6-2 or TRBV6-3 to TRBJ2-4; D possibly uses TRBD1 or TRBD2 (6 bases each). Germline V gives CDR1 MNHEY, CDR2 SVGEGT. The CDR3 has 19 amino acids. With 0 bases removed from V and 2 bases from J, the gap between germline ends came to 20 bases. The CDR3, as DNA: TGTGCCAGCAGTTACTCGACTAGGGGGAATGAGAAAACCAAAAACATTCAGTACTTC. This encodes CASSYSTRGNEKTKNIQYF.